What follows are 14 T cell receptor beta chains derived from one specimen sequenced in a study of T cell responses to AZD1222 COVID-19 vaccine. Clones were sequenced by immunoSEQ multiplex PCR, and TCRdb holds only the in-frame ones, with some missing. The data contain about 140,000 clones, 80% to 95% of them singletons. The sample in question was peripheral blood, obtained on day 0 of AZD1222 vaccination. Every receptor here comes from an adult in good health.

The J gene is TRBJ2-3, the V gene TRBV7-9, with TRBD2 matching 9 bases. The germline V gene has CDR1 SEHNR and CDR2 FQNEAQ (reference sequence). V lost 8 bases to trimming and J lost 3 bases; unmatched junction nucleotides: 6. The CDR3 length is 14 residues. The DNA of the CDR3 is TGTGCCAGCGAAGTTAGCGGGAGTACAGATACGCAGTATTTT. Its protein product is CASEVSGSTDTQYF.

J is TRBJ2-3 and V is TRBV19; 9 bases map to TRBD1. Per the germline V gene, CDR1 is LNHDA and CDR2 is SQIVND (reference sequence). The CDR3 contains 13 residues. V lost 9 bases to trimming and J lost 1 base; unmatched junction nucleotides: 2. CDR3 sequence reads: CASRTGGTDTQYF. Here the CDR3 DNA reads TGTGCCAGCCGGACAGGGGGCACAGATACGCAGTATTTT. The whole variable domain, filled in from reference TRBV19 and TRBJ2-3, reads DGGITQSPKYLFRKEGQNVTLSCEQNLNHDAMYWYRQDPGQGLRLIYYSQIVNDFQKGDIAEGYSVSREKKESFPLTVTSAQKNPTAFYLCASRTGGTDTQYFGPGTRLTVL.

The chain is built from TRBV9 and TRBJ2-7, with 10 bases aligning to TRBD2. V was pared by 3 bases and J by 2 bases, with 2 bases of the junction left unmatched. Germline CDR1 SGDLS, CDR2 YYNGEE. The CDR3 runs 14 residues. Written as DNA, the CDR3 is TGTGCCAGCAGCGGACTAGCGGGTCCCTACGAGCAGTACTTC. It translates to CASSGLAGPYEQYF.

The chain combines TRBV5-1 with TRBJ2-3; 13 bases align to TRBD2. The germline CDR1 and CDR2 sequences are SGHRS and YFSETQ. Germline trimming cut 6 bases from V and 4 bases from J; bases unmatched to any gene: 5. The CDR3 extends over 15 amino acids. CDR3 sequence: CASKTSGGSSDTQYF. The CDR3 region has the DNA TGCGCCAGCAAGACTAGCGGGGGGTCATCAGATACGCAGTATTTT.

This chain connects TRBV7-9 to TRBJ2-1; maybe TRBD1 (6 bases). The V end was cut by 8 bases, the J end by 8 bases, with 16 bases between. Germline V lookup: CDR1 SEHNR, CDR2 FQNEAQ (reference sequence). The CDR3 spans 13 residues. The CDR3 DNA reads as TGTGCCAGCGGCAGGGGAAGTTTTTATGAGCAGTTCTTC. Protein: CASGRGSFYEQFF.

The CDR3 DNA reads TGTGCCAGCGCAAGTGGCGGGGCCTACGAGCAGTACTTC. The encoded protein is CASASGGAYEQYF. The V gene is TRBV6-5, the J gene TRBJ2-7; D is perhaps TRBD2 (6 bases). Between the trimmed V and J ends, which lost 8 bases and 2 bases, there was a span of 13 bases. CDR1 is MNHEY and CDR2 is SVGAGI in the germline V gene. The CDR3 has 13 amino acids.

The V call is TRBV27, the J call TRBJ2-2, with D perhaps matching TRBD2 (6 bases). Deletions cut 7 bases from V and 1 base from J, with 19 bases between. Germline V lookup: CDR1 MNHEY, CDR2 SMNVEV (reference sequence). The CDR3 length is 17 residues. The CDR3 nucleotides read TGTGCCAGCAAAGGTAAAGTATGGCGGGGGAACACCGGGGAGCTGTTTTTT. It codes for CASKGKVWRGNTGELFF.

This clone was found once. The chain recombines TRBV6-1 with TRBJ2-5, with D hard to call. The CDR3 length is 14 residues. The V gene's germline CDR1 is MNHNS and CDR2 SASEGT. With 0 bases removed from V and 2 bases from J, the gap between germline ends came to 7 bases. This CDR3 is CASSEADTQETQYF. For the CDR3, the DNA is TGTGCCAGCAGTGAAGCGGATACTCAAGAGACCCAGTACTTC.

CDR3 DNA sequence: TGTGCCAGCAGCGTAGCGGGTCTCTCCTACGAGCAGTACTTC. It translates to CASSVAGLSYEQYF. The chain is built from TRBV9 and TRBJ2-7; no reliable D call. The CDR3 totals 14 residues. Germline lookup yields CDR1 SGDLS and CDR2 YYNGEE. Trimming pared 0 bases from V and 0 bases from J, leaving 7 bases between.

The chain combines TRBV4-2 with TRBJ2-7, with D perhaps TRBD1 (6 bases). V lost 2 bases and J 3 bases, leaving 11 bases between the germline ends. This CDR3 is 14 amino acids long. Germline V gives CDR1 LGHNA, CDR2 YNFKEQ. The DNA of the CDR3 is TGTGCCAGCAGCCAACGGGACAAGTACTACGAGCAGTACTTC. This encodes CASSQRDKYYEQYF.

The rearrangement links TRBV28 to TRBJ2-2, with D possibly being TRBD2 (7 bases). Per the germline V gene, CDR1 is MDHEN and CDR2 is SYDVKM. Trimming removed 6 bases at V and 7 bases at J, with 15 bases between. The CDR3 runs 14 residues. The CDR3 loop reads CASSLGGAGGELFF. The CDR3 nucleotides read TGTGCCAGCAGCCTGGGGGGGGCAGGCGGGGAGCTGTTTTTT.

The V call is TRBV19, the J call TRBJ1-2; 10 bases match TRBD1. This CDR3 has 15 residues. With 4 bases clipped from V and 4 bases from J, the junction kept 6 bases outside the gene matches. Germline CDR1 LNHDA, CDR2 SQIVND (reference sequence). CDR3 loop: CASSNRDRGIYGYTF. The CDR3 bases are TGTGCCAGTAGTAACCGGGACAGGGGAATCTATGGCTACACCTTC.

The chain recombines TRBV24-1 with TRBJ2-1; tentatively, D is TRBD2 (6 bases). Germline values: CDR1 KGHDR, CDR2 SFDVKD. The CDR3 is 15 amino acids. Trimming removed 6 bases from V and 8 bases from J, with 19 bases in between. CDR3 amino acids: CATSPGTPRGHEQFF. CDR3 nucleotides: TGTGCCACCAGTCCTGGGACTCCCCGAGGCCATGAGCAGTTCTTC.

V and J are TRBV29-1 and TRBJ2-5, with D unresolved. CDR1 SQVTM and CDR2 ANQGSEA come from the germline V gene. This CDR3 has 11 amino acids. Trimming cost V 5 bases and J 8 bases, with 12 bases left between them. CDR3 DNA: TGCAGCGTTTATGACGGAGCAACCCAGTACTTC. This encodes CSVYDGATQYF.